This T cell receptor beta chain was captured in a study of cytomegalovirus exposure and HLA in healthy donors. Both 60 Vbeta primers and 13 Jbeta primers went into the PCR. Assay used: immunoSEQ multiplex PCR; TCRdb lists only in-frame clones, some missing. The sample has 120,000 or so clones, 81% seen once. The receptor comes from a man aged 18-30 years in good health and CMV-seropositive. Sequencing used PBMCs.

The CDR3 sequence is CASSDYTSGRSYEQYF. The CDR3 coding sequence is TGTGCCAGCAGTGACTATACTAGCGGGAGGTCCTACGAGCAGTACTTC. The chain employs TRBV6-4 and TRBJ2-7; 12 bases agree with TRBD2. The length of the CDR3 is 16 residues. Per germline, CDR1 MRHNA and CDR2 SNTAGT. Losses at the gene ends were 1 base for V and 1 base for J; bases not matched to a gene: 2.